This T cell receptor (beta chain) stems from a study of identical twins. General study points: Out-of-frame alpha sequences common to twins exhibited a surplus of low generation probability. The study found weaker excess twin sharing in beta out-of-frame sequences. Researchers caution that invariant MAIT and iNKT cells could partly confound zero-insertion analyses.

This clonotype occurred many times. The antigen remains undetermined. Unique molecular identifiers were present on the cDNA, and a universal primer site came from template switching. A single record per CDR3 protein comes from TCRdb applying MiXCR to the 5' RACE reads. The sample lists hundreds of thousands of distinct CDR3 sequences; about 7% were seen once. The CDR3 is 15 amino acids. V gave up 3 bases and J gave up 10 bases, with 16 bases separating them. The same data also went into a second study, on yellow fever vaccine responses in identical twins.

Material: memory (CD45RO+) T cells sorted from blood. This TCR derives from a woman aged 18-29 years in good health. J is TRBJ1-6 and V is TRBV12-3 or TRBV12-4, with D tentatively TRBD1 (6 bases). The CDR3 spells CASSLTSGGSSPLHF. Here the CDR3 DNA reads TGTGCCAGCAGTTTGACGTCGGGGGGCAGCTCACCCCTCCACTTT.